Listed here are 13 T cell receptor beta chains from one sample, sequenced in a study of naive and memory T cell subsets. Study-wide findings and caveats: Naive repertoires, especially CD8, held a few larger clonotypes, possibly memory cells re-expressing CD45RA.

Both TRBC1 and TRBC2 were covered by a beta constant-region primer of two equimolar oligonucleotides. Nested alpha and beta constant-region primers with the SP2 primer drove four PCR rounds on ligated cDNA. TCRdb called the UMI-ligation and nested PCR reads again in MiXCR, with one record for every CDR3 protein. The sample lists about 150,000 distinct CDR3 sequences, approximately 22% seen once, with about 0.11% in the top ten. Their specific antigens are unknown. The sequencing sample was made of naive CD4+ T cells from blood. The receptors shown here come from a human donor in good health.

This chain links TRBV7-9 with TRBJ1-1; possibly TRBD1 for D (6 bases). This CDR3 is built from 16 residues. Trimming took off 5 bases at V and 1 base at J, with 17 bases between the two ends. CDR1 is SEHNR and CDR2 is FQNEAQ in the germline V gene (reference sequence). The CDR3: CASSRPGAGQNTEAFF. CDR3 bases: TGTGCCAGCAGCCGCCCCGGGGCGGGACAGAACACTGAAGCTTTCTTT.

A word on this clonotype: A read error is possible here, since a much larger clone lies one base away. The conserved closing phenylalanine or tryptophan is absent in this CDR3, likely reflecting a read error. No DNA is shown, since the ends of the CDR3 on it are uncertain; the CDR3 is the one TCRdb lists. V usage is TRBV20-1 and J usage is TRBJ2-1; whether TRBD1, the table's D call, matches the DNA was not checked. Germline V gene data show CDR1 as DFQATT and CDR2 as SNEGSKA (reference sequence). The CDR3 spans 12 amino acids, including both terminal residues. Here the CDR3 reads CSASAGPGVSFL.

This clonotype was counted between two and nine times. The rearrangement uses TRBV12-3 or TRBV12-4 and TRBJ2-6, with 12 bases aligning to TRBD2. The CDR3 runs to 18 residues. V lost 5 bases and J lost 1; bases outside the gene matches: 6. The CDR3 loop reads CASSPPTSGRSGANVLTF. The CDR3 coding sequence is TGTGCCAGCAGTCCACCGACTAGCGGGAGATCTGGGGCCAACGTCCTGACTTTC.

This chain uses TRBV6-2 or TRBV6-3 with TRBJ2-7; 7 nucleotides match TRBD1. Germline CDR1 reads MNHEY; CDR2 reads SVGEGT. Germline trimming cut 5 bases from V and 6 bases from J; bases unmatched to any gene: 16. This CDR3 contains 16 residues. CDR3 residues: CASSMIPGTALLEQYF. CDR3 DNA: TGTGCCAGCAGTATGATCCCCGGGACAGCCCTCCTCGAGCAGTACTTC.

The chain recombines TRBV28 with TRBJ2-2; TRBD2 matches 11 bases. This CDR3 has 17 amino acids. CDR1 and CDR2 (germline): MDHEN, SYDVKM. Trimming cost V 6 bases and J 0 bases; bases outside gene matches: 6. The CDR3 bases are TGTGCCAGCAGAGGACTAGCGGGTAACGCGAACACCGGGGAGCTGTTTTTT. Protein sequence: CASRGLAGNANTGELFF.

This clonotype has only a few counts. The V and J genes are TRBV6-2 or TRBV6-3 and TRBJ2-7; possibly TRBD2 for D (6 bases). Trimming took 6 bases from V and 2 from J, leaving 20 bases between them. Per germline, CDR1 MNHEY and CDR2 SVGEGT. There are 16 residues in the CDR3. The CDR3 DNA is TGTGCCAGCAGCCGACGACTAGAAGGGACTCCCTACGAGCAGTACTTC. It translates to CASSRRLEGTPYEQYF.

The J gene is TRBJ2-7, the V gene TRBV13, with TRBD1 matching over 9 bases. V dropped 4 bases and J dropped 3; count of bases not matched to a gene: 7. The CDR3 spans 15 residues. The germline CDR1 and CDR2 sequences are PRHDT and FYEKMQ (reference sequence). CDR3 protein: CASSSRNRGLYEQYF. CDR3 sequence (DNA): TGTGCCAGCAGCTCGAGAAACAGGGGGCTCTACGAGCAGTACTTC. Full variable domain (rest looked up from reference TRBV13 and TRBJ2-7): AAGVIQSPRHLIKEKRETATLKCYPIPRHDTVYWYQQGPGQDPQFLISFYEKMQSDKGSIPDRFSAQQFSDYHSELNMSSLELGDSALYFCASSSRNRGLYEQYFGPGTRLTVT.

This rearrangement joins TRBV7-9 to TRBJ2-3; 10 bases fit TRBD2. This CDR3 is 18 amino acids long. The germline V gene encodes CDR1 SEHNR and CDR2 FQNEAQ (reference sequence). V dropped 6 bases and J dropped 3; count of bases not matched to a gene: 15. CDR3 DNA: TGTGCCAGCAGAAACCGACGGGCTAGCGGGAGACGTACAGATACGCAGTATTTT. It encodes CASRNRRASGRRTDTQYF.

This clonotype was recorded a few times. The rearrangement links TRBV15 to TRBJ2-3, with 11 nucleotides matching TRBD2. This CDR3 region has 17 residues. V gave up 1 base and J gave up 6 bases; unmatched junction bases: 9. Germline CDR1 reads LNHNV; CDR2 reads YYDKDF (reference sequence). This CDR3 is CATSRGTSGSSSDTQYF. In DNA form, the CDR3 reads TGTGCCACCAGCAGAGGTACTAGCGGGAGTAGTTCGGATACGCAGTATTTT.

The chain carries TRBV10-3 and TRBJ2-7; 9 bases map to TRBD1. The germline V gene encodes CDR1 ENHRY and CDR2 SYGVKD. The CDR3 loop spans 13 amino acids. Losses at the gene ends were 6 bases for V and 4 bases for J; bases not matched to a gene: 4. The CDR3 DNA is TGTGCCATCAGAACGGGACAGGGATACGAGCAGTACTTC. As protein: CAIRTGQGYEQYF.

This clonotype has more than one count but fewer than ten. V usage is TRBV20-1 and J usage is TRBJ2-3, with TRBD2 matching over 8 bases. The trim removed 5 bases at V and 4 bases at J, leaving 5 bases unmatched. From germline, CDR1 is DFQATT and CDR2 SNEGSKA (reference sequence). This CDR3 spans 13 amino acids. In DNA form, the CDR3 reads TGCAGTGCTGTGGTAGCGGGACCAGATACGCAGTATTTT. It is translated as CSAVVAGPDTQYF.

This clonotype was found many times. The gene calls are TRBV7-6 and TRBJ2-3; D uncertain. This CDR3 has 14 residues. The V and J ends lost 5 bases and 0 bases respectively, with 9 bases between them. From germline, CDR1 is SGHVS and CDR2 FNYEAQ. The CDR3 is CASSAGPSTDTQYF. CDR3 in DNA: TGTGCCAGCAGCGCAGGACCCAGCACAGATACGCAGTATTTT.

In its sample, this clonotype was seen a few times. V and J are TRBV6-1 and TRBJ2-1; perhaps TRBD2 as D (5 bases). Germline-derived CDR1 and CDR2 are MNHNS and SASEGT. Trimming cost V 5 bases and J 9 bases, with 11 bases left between them. CDR3 length equals 12 residues. The CDR3 DNA reads TGTGCCAGCAGTCCCGTAGAGGGTGAGCAGTTCTTC. Protein: CASSPVEGEQFF.